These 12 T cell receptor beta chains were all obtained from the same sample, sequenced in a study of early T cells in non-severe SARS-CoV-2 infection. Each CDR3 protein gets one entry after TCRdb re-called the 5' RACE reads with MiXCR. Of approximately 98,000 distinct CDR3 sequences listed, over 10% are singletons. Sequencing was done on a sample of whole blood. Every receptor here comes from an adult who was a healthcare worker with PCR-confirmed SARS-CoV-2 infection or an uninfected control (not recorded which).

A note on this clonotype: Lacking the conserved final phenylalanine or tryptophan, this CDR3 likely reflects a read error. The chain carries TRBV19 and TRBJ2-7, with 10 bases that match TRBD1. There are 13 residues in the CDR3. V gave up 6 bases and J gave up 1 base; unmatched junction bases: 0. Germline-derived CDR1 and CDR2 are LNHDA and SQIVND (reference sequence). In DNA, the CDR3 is TGTGCCAGTAGGGGACAGGGGTCCTACGAGCAGTACATC. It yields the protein CASRGQGSYEQYI.

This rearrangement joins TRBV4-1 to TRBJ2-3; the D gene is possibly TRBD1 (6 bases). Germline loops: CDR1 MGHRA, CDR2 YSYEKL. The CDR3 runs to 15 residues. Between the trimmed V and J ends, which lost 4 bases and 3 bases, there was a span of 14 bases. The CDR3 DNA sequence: TGCGCCAGCAGCCCTGCACAGGGTCCAACAGATACGCAGTATTTT. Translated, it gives CASSPAQGPTDTQYF.

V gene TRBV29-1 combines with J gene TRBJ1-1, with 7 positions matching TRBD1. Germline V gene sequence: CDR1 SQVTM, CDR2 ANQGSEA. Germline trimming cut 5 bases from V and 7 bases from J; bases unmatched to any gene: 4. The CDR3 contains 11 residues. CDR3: CSVRDSLEAFF. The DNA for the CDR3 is TGCAGCGTTCGGGACAGTCTTGAAGCTTTCTTT.

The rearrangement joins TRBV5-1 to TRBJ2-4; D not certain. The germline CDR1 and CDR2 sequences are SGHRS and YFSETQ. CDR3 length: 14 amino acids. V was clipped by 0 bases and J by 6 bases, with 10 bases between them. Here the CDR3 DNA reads TGCGCCAGCAGCTTGGGCTCGGAAGGAAACATTCAGTACTTC. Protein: CASSLGSEGNIQYF.

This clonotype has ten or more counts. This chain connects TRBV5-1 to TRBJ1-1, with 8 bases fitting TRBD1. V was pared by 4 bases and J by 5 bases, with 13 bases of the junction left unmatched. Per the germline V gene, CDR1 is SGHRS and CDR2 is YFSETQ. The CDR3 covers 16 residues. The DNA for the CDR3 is TGCGCCAGCAGCCCTAACCCCACAGGGGGAACAACTGAAGCTTTCTTT. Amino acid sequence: CASSPNPTGGTTEAFF.

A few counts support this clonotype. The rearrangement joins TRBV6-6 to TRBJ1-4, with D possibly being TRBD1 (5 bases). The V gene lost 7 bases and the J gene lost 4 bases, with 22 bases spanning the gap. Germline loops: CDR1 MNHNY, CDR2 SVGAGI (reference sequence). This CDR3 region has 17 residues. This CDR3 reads CASIVRGGSNGNEKLFF. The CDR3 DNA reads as TGTGCCAGCATCGTCCGGGGCGGTAGTAACGGTAATGAAAAACTGTTTTTT.

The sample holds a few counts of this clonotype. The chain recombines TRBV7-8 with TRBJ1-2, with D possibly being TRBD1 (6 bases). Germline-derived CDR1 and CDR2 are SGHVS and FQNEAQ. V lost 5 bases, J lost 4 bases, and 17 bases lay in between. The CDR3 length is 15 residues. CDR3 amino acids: CASSPREGRGYGYTF. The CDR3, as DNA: TGTGCCAGCAGCCCTCGGGAGGGCAGGGGCTATGGCTACACCTTC. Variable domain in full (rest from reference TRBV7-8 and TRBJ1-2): GAGVSQSPRYKVAKRGQDVALRCDPISGHVSLFWYQQALGQGPEFLTYFQNEAQLDKSGLPSDRFFAERPEGSVSTLKIQRTQQEDSAVYLCASSPREGRGYGYTFGSGTRLTVV.

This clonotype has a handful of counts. As DNA, the CDR3 is TGCAGCGTTGGGGCAGGGACTAACTATGGCTACACCTTC. Translated, it gives CSVGAGTNYGYTF. The chain combines TRBV29-1 with TRBJ1-2, with D possibly being TRBD1 (5 bases). The V gene lost 4 bases and the J gene lost 0 bases, with 9 bases spanning the gap. This CDR3 spans 13 amino acids. Germline loops: CDR1 SQVTM, CDR2 ANQGSEA.

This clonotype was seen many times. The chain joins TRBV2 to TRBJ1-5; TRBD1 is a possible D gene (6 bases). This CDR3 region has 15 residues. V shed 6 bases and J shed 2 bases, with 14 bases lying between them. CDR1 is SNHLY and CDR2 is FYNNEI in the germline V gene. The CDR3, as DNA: TGTGCCAGCAGACGAGGGGGAGAGGGCAATCAGCCCCAGCATTTT. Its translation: CASRRGGEGNQPQHF.

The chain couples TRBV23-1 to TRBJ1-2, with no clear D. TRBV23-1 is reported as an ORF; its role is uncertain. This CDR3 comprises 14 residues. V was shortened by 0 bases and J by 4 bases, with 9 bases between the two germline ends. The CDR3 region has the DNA TGCGCCAGCAGTCAATCGCAGTTACGCTATGGCTACACCTTC. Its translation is CASSQSQLRYGYTF.

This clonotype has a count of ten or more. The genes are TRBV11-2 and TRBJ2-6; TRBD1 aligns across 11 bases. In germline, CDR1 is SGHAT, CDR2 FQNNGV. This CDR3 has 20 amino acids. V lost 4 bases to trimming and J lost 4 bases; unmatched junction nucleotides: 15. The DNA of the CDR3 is TGTGCCAGCAGCTCAGAAGTCCGGGACAGGGGGAATCCCGGGGCCAACGTCCTGACTTTC. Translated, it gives CASSSEVRDRGNPGANVLTF. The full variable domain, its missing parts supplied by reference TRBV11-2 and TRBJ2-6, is EAGVAQSPRYKIIEKRQSVAFWCNPISGHATLYWYQQILGQGPKLLIQFQNNGVVDDSQLPKDRFSAERLKGVDSTLKIQPAKLEDSAVYLCASSSEVRDRGNPGANVLTFGAGSRLTVL.

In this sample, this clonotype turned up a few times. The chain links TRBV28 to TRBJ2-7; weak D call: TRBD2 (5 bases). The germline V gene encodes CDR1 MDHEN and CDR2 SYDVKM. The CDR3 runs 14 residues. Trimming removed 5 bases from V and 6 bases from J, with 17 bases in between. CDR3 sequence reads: CASSPSRLAPEQYF. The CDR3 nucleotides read TGTGCCAGCAGTCCCTCCCGGTTAGCGCCCGAGCAGTACTTC.